Below, 20 T cell receptor beta chains from the same sample are listed, as sequenced in a study of CD8+ T cells in alopecia areata. cDNA prepared by RNA extraction and subsequent reverse transcription served as the template for sequencing. Sequencing used immunoSEQ multiplex PCR; TCRdb keeps in-frame clones, though not all of them. Observed in the sample are 270,000 or so clones, none of them singletons. Cells that came from pooled cutaneous lymph nodes were sorted using CD4, CD8alpha, NKG2D, NKG2ACE and other markers. Sequencing was carried out using CD4+ T cells sorted from a lymph node. The receptor source for this set is a C3H/HeJ mouse with alopecia areata. The strain's MHC haplotype is H2-k.

For this clone: Gene names are the mouse ones. The read comes to an end 4 residues before the CDR3 does, leaving the germline J gene to fill in the end. Other nucleotide sequences in the sample specify the same CDR3. The V gene is TRBV5, the J gene TRBJ2-1, with D possibly matching TRBD1 (5 bases). The CDR3 consists of 14 residues. Germline lookup yields CDR1 LGHNA and CDR2 YNLKQL (reference sequence). The V end was cut by 2 bases, the J end by 0 bases, with 5 bases between. The sequenced part of the CDR3 DNA is TGTGCCAGCAGCCAAACAGGTAACTATGCT. Translation gives CASSQTGNYA. The entire CDR3 sequence reads CASSQTGNYAEQFF.

This clone has a handful of counts. Mouse germline and gene names are used. The read ends 4 residues shy of where the CDR3 ends; the end is completed using the germline J gene. This chain uses TRBV13-3 with TRBJ1-2, with 9 bases aligning to TRBD1. V lost 2 bases and J lost 4; bases outside the gene matches: 6. CDR1 is NNHDY, CDR2 SYVADS, per germline. The CDR3 is 15 residues long. The chain's CDR3 is CASSDIQGASSDYTF. The sequenced part of the CDR3 DNA is TGTGCCAGCAGTGACATACAGGGGGCTAGCTCC.

This clone was seen only a few times. Gene names denote mouse genes. The same CDR3 can be traced to other DNA sequences in this sample. CDR3 bases read: TGTGCCAGCAGTATGGGACAAGTCTATGCT. Its translation is CASSMGQVYA. The whole CDR3 region reads CASSMGQVYAEQFF. The J gene is TRBJ2-1, the V gene TRBV19, with a possible D match to TRBD1 (6 bases). The read falls 4 residues short of the CDR3 end, and the missing part is taken from the germline J gene. The CDR3 contains 14 residues. Trimming stripped 2 bases from V and 3 bases from J, with 9 bases between. Germline lookup yields CDR1 FNHDT and CDR2 SITEND (reference sequence).

Comments on this clone: Gene labels here are mouse ones. The CDR3 end lies 4 residues beyond the end of the read and is filled in from the germline J gene. The chain couples TRBV13-3 to TRBJ2-5, with a weak D call TRBD1 (7 bases). The CDR3 is 13 amino acids. CDR1 and CDR2 (germline): NNHDY, SYVADS. CDR3 DNA, as far as it was read: TGTGCCAGCAGTGCCAGGGGGGAAGAC. Translated, it gives CASSARGED. From start to end, the CDR3 is CASSARGEDTQYF.

On this clone itself: Gene names and germline match the mouse. The read stops 3 residues short of the end of the CDR3; the missing end is completed from the germline J gene. The V gene is TRBV19, the J gene TRBJ1-6; 7 bases line up with TRBD1. TRBJ1-6 is an open reading frame, and its role is uncertain. Germline CDR1 FNHDT, CDR2 SITEND (reference sequence). J gave up 4 bases and V 5 bases, and 3 bases lay outside the gene matches. The CDR3 is 14 amino acids. The part of the CDR3 DNA that was read is TGTGCCAGCAGATCGGGACAGTATAATTCGCCC. This translates into CASRSGQYNSP. The complete CDR3 reads CASRSGQYNSPLYF.

As regards this clone: The listed genes are named as in mouse. The read ends 4 residues shy of where the CDR3 ends; the end is completed using the germline J gene. This chain connects TRBV5 to TRBJ2-1, with 10 bases fitting TRBD2. The CDR3 contains 16 residues. J lost 3 bases, V lost 1 base, and 3 bases had no gene match. Looked up from germline, CDR1 is LGHNA and CDR2 is YNLKQL (reference sequence). The CDR3 region is CASSQVPGGAYAEQFF. The sequenced part of the CDR3 DNA is TGTGCCAGCAGCCAAGTTCCTGGGGGGGCCTATGCT.

On this clone: Any gene name here is a mouse gene name. The CDR3 extends 4 residues past the end of the read, so its final part is completed from the germline J gene. The J gene is TRBJ2-4, the V gene TRBV1; 8 nucleotides match TRBD2. The CDR3 is 15 residues long. The V and J ends lost 2 bases and 3 bases, in that order; junction bases with no gene match: 4. Germline CDR1 is NSQYPW and CDR2 is LRSPGD (reference sequence). The CDR3 region is CTCSARTGGQNTLYF. CDR3 bases read: TGCACCTGCAGTGCAAGAACTGGGGGCCAAAAC.

Only a few counts were recorded for this clone. All gene names here are mouse names. Read data end 4 residues before the CDR3 end; the end is taken from the germline J gene. The chain couples TRBV1 to TRBJ2-5, with 9 positions matching TRBD2. With V trimmed by 4 bases and J by 2 bases, 4 bases remained unmatched. Germline values: CDR1 NSQYPW, CDR2 LRSPGD (reference sequence). CDR3 length equals 15 residues. CDR3 amino acids: CTCSGTGAPQDTQYF. The CDR3 DNA, read in part, is TGCACCTGCAGTGGGACTGGGGCCCCCCAAGAC.

This clone was detected a few times. These gene names are mouse names. The CDR3 end falls 4 residues outside the read, so it is completed with the germline J gene. The genes are TRBV1 and TRBJ2-1; TRBD1 matches at 9 bases. Germline CDR1 and CDR2: NSQYPW and LRSPGD (reference sequence). The CDR3 sequence is 15 residues long. The junction had 9 bases not matched to a gene; V was cut back by 8 bases and J by 4 bases. The CDR3 sequence: CTCFPGQGWYAEQFF. CDR3 DNA (partial): TGCACCTGCTTCCCGGGACAGGGATGGTATGCT. Together with reference TRBV1 and TRBJ2-1, the CDR3 gives the full variable domain: VTLLEQNPRWRLVPRGQAVNLRCILKNSQYPWMSWYQQDLQKQLQWLFTLRSPGDKEVKSLPGADYLATRVTDTELRLQVANMSQGRTLYCTCFPGQGWYAEQFFGPGTRLTVL.

This clone showed up just a few times. Gene names follow the mouse nomenclature. The read gets to within 4 residues of the CDR3 end, and the germline J gene fills in the rest. The chain has TRBV19 and TRBJ2-5, with D perhaps TRBD1 (6 bases). This CDR3 region has 12 residues. CDR1 and CDR2 from the germline V gene are FNHDT and SITEND (reference sequence). The CDR3 DNA, read in part, is TGTGCCAGCAGTAAGGACAGAGAC. This gives the protein CASSKDRD. The entire CDR3 is CASSKDRDTQYF.

This clone was counted many times. The gene names given are mouse names. The CDR3 is cut off 4 residues early in the read; its end comes from the germline J gene. The gene calls are TRBV12-1 and TRBJ1-2, with TRBD1 matching over 8 bases. The CDR3 is 14 residues long. J lost 2 bases, V lost 4 bases, and 5 bases had no gene match. In germline, CDR1 is SGHSN, CDR2 HYEKVE. Here the CDR3 reads CASSLDRDNSDYTF. The CDR3 DNA, read in part, is TGTGCCAGCTCCCTGGACAGGGACAACTCC.

This clone showed up just a few times. Genes here carry mouse names. The read halts 4 residues ahead of the CDR3 end, with the missing end drawn from the germline J gene. The genes are TRBV13-1 and TRBJ2-1, with D possibly TRBD2 on 6 matching bases. CDR1 NSHNY and CDR2 SYGAGN come from the germline V gene. The CDR3 runs 15 residues. Trimming took off 2 bases at V and 0 bases at J, with 9 bases between the two ends. The chain's CDR3 is CASSENWVNYAEQFF. The CDR3 DNA, read in part, is TGTGCCAGCAGTGAAAACTGGGTTAACTATGCT.

With respect to this clone: Gene names refer to mouse genes. The read ends 4 residues shy of where the CDR3 ends; the end is completed using the germline J gene. Other DNA sequences in this sample translate to the same CDR3. V gene TRBV31 combines with J gene TRBJ2-2; TRBD2 aligns across 9 bases. V gave up 1 base and J gave up 0 bases; unmatched junction bases: 0. This CDR3 comprises 15 residues. The V gene's germline CDR1 is GKSSPN and CDR2 SITVG. The part of the CDR3 DNA that was read is TGTGCCTGGAGTCGGGACTGGGCAAACACCGGG. Protein: CAWSRDWANTG. The CDR3 in full is CAWSRDWANTGQLYF.

This clone was observed a few times. Genes and germline are mouse. The missing CDR3 end, 3 residues past where the read stops, is filled in from the germline J gene. The chain has TRBV19 and TRBJ1-6; 11 bases agree with TRBD1. TRBJ1-6 is identified as an open reading frame with a role that is uncertain. Germline V gene sequence: CDR1 FNHDT, CDR2 SITEND (reference sequence). CDR3 length equals 15 residues. With 4 bases clipped from V and 7 bases from J, the junction kept 4 bases outside the gene matches. CDR3 DNA, as far as it was read: TGTGCCAGCAGTGGACAGGGGGCTGGGAATTCGCCC. Translation: CASSGQGAGNSP. The CDR3 as a whole reads CASSGQGAGNSPLYF.

This clone has ten or more counts. Gene names and germline refer to mouse. The read falls 4 residues short of the CDR3 end, and the missing part is taken from the germline J gene. The gene calls are TRBV13-1 and TRBJ2-5; D is undetermined. Germline V gene sequence: CDR1 NSHNY, CDR2 SYGAGN. V was cut by 2 bases and J by 3 bases, with 4 bases left in between. This CDR3 comprises 12 residues. The DNA read from the CDR3 is TGTGCCAGCAGTGAACAGCAAGAC. This translates into CASSEQQD. The full CDR3 reads CASSEQQDTQYF.

There are a few counts of this clone. Mouse gene names apply. The CDR3 extends 3 residues past the end of the read, so its final part is completed from the germline J gene. This sample also contains other DNA sequences that code for the same CDR3. The chain couples TRBV13-1 to TRBJ1-6; tentatively, D is TRBD1 (6 bases). TRBJ1-6 is treated as an ORF (open reading frame) with a function not yet certain. Trimming removed 5 bases from V and 4 bases from J, with 10 bases in between. The CDR3 is 14 residues long. Germline CDR1 reads NSHNY; CDR2 reads SYGAGN. CDR3 residues: CASRAGQYNSPLYF. CDR3 DNA, as far as it was read: TGTGCCAGCAGGGCGGGACAATATAATTCGCCC.

This clone was seen only a few times. Each gene name is a mouse one. The CDR3 extends 4 residues past the end of the read, so its final part is completed from the germline J gene. V is TRBV5 and J is TRBJ2-2, with 11 bases identical to TRBD2. Unmatched junction bases numbered 4, after V lost 0 bases and J lost 4 bases. The length of the CDR3 is 17 residues. Germline lookup yields CDR1 LGHNA and CDR2 YNLKQL (reference sequence). The CDR3 DNA, read in part, is TGTGCCAGCAGCCAAGATAACTGGGGGGGCTCCACCGGG. Encoded protein: CASSQDNWGGSTG. The whole CDR3 protein reads CASSQDNWGGSTGQLYF.

A note on this clone: Each gene name is a mouse one. The read halts 4 residues ahead of the CDR3 end, with the missing end drawn from the germline J gene. This chain uses TRBV1 with TRBJ2-4; D is perhaps TRBD1 (5 bases). This CDR3 comprises 14 residues. V was shortened by 5 bases and J by 0 bases, with 9 bases between the two germline ends. Germline V gives CDR1 NSQYPW, CDR2 LRSPGD (reference sequence). Here the CDR3 reads CTCSPGRSQNTLYF. The sequenced part of the CDR3 DNA is TGCACCTGCAGTCCAGGGAGGAGTCAAAAC. The variable domain in full, with the rest retrieved from reference TRBV1 and TRBJ2-4, is VTLLEQNPRWRLVPRGQAVNLRCILKNSQYPWMSWYQQDLQKQLQWLFTLRSPGDKEVKSLPGADYLATRVTDTELRLQVANMSQGRTLYCTCSPGRSQNTLYFGAGTRLSVL.

As regards this clone: Germline and genes here are mouse. Read data end 4 residues before the CDR3 end; the end is taken from the germline J gene. The chain recombines TRBV31 with TRBJ2-3; 9 positions agree with TRBD2. The V and J ends lost 3 bases and 4 bases, in that order; junction bases with no gene match: 5. CDR1 and CDR2 (germline): GKSSPN, SITVG. This CDR3 is built from 14 residues. Incomplete CDR3 DNA: TGTGCCTGGAGGAGAGGACTGGGGTCAGAA. It codes for CAWRRGLGSE. In full, the CDR3 is CAWRRGLGSETLYF.

Remarks on this clone: The genes and germline here are from mouse. The CDR3 end falls 4 residues outside the read, so it is completed with the germline J gene. V gene TRBV19 combines with J gene TRBJ1-1; tentative D call: TRBD1 (6 bases). The CDR3 has 14 amino acids. CDR1 and CDR2 from the germline V gene are FNHDT and SITEND (reference sequence). The sequenced CDR3 bases are TGTGCCAGCAGTATCGCCAGGGGAAAGACA. Its translation: CASSIARGKT. The whole CDR3 region reads CASSIARGKTEVFF.